One sample yielded the 29 T cell receptor beta chains listed below, sequenced in a study of shared clonotypes between healthy human individuals. Clones were read by immunoSEQ multiplex PCR, and TCRdb kept only the in-frame ones, dropping some. Among approximately 980,000 clones, 70% to 85% were seen once, and the ten largest hold approximately 1.5%. The sequencing input was memory CD4+ T cells sorted from blood. The subset here: CD45RA-negative fraction. These receptors were obtained from a man aged 18 to 29 in good health.

The rearrangement links TRBV27 to TRBJ1-6; D is possibly TRBD1 (5 bases). Trimming removed 8 bases at V and 9 bases at J, with 17 bases between. The CDR3 is made up of 14 amino acids. Germline CDR1 and CDR2: MNHEY and SMNVEV (reference sequence). CDR3 sequence (DNA): TGTGCCAGCGCGAGGGGCGAAGAAAGTTCACCCCTCCACTTT. This encodes CASARGEESSPLHF.

The chain combines TRBV5-1 with TRBJ2-1; D assignment may be TRBD1 or TRBD2 (5 bases each). In germline, CDR1 is SGHRS, CDR2 YFSETQ. This CDR3 is built from 16 residues. The V end lost 2 bases, the J end lost 9 bases, and 21 bases lay between the germline ends. Here the CDR3 DNA reads TGCGCCAGCAGCTTCTATGGGCCTTCCGTGAGGGGTGAGCAGTTCTTC. Translating it yields CASSFYGPSVRGEQFF.

J is TRBJ2-5 and V is TRBV2; a weak D match, TRBD2 (5 bases). This CDR3 spans 15 amino acids. CDR1 SNHLY and CDR2 FYNNEI come from the germline V gene. With 6 bases removed from V and 5 bases from J, the gap between germline ends came to 19 bases. The CDR3, as DNA: TGTGCCAGCAGAACTGACGGGAATTCCGGGGAGACCCAGTACTTC. This codes for CASRTDGNSGETQYF.

With respect to this clone: The sample carries other DNA sequences with the same CDR3. The chain links TRBV19 to TRBJ1-6, with no clear D. Germline CDR1 and CDR2: LNHDA and SQIVND (reference sequence). Trimming stripped 3 bases from V and 10 bases from J, with 7 bases between. The CDR3 is 12 amino acids. Here the CDR3 reads CASSMRESPLHF. The CDR3 region has the DNA TGTGCCAGTAGTATGCGGGAGTCACCCCTCCACTTT.

The chain links TRBV30 to TRBJ2-1; 7 nucleotides line up with TRBD1. This CDR3 comprises 13 residues. Germline V lookup: CDR1 GTSNPN, CDR2 SVGIG (reference sequence). V trimming: 6 bases; J trimming: 4 bases; junction bases outside the gene matches: 6. The CDR3 loop reads CACSRDSYNEQFF. CDR3 DNA sequence: TGTGCCTGCTCCCGGGACAGTTACAATGAGCAGTTCTTC. The full variable domain, completed using reference TRBV30 and TRBJ2-1, is SQTIHQWPATLVQPVGSPLSLECTVEGTSNPNLYWYRQAAGRGLQLLFYSVGIGQISSEVPQNLSASRPQDRQFILSSKKLLLSDSGFYLCACSRDSYNEQFFGPGTRLTVL.

This sequence joins TRBV6-5 and TRBJ2-3; D unclear. Germline V gene sequence: CDR1 MNHEY, CDR2 SVGAGI. The CDR3 contains 15 residues. The ends were cut back, 0 bases at V and 2 bases at J, with 9 bases in the middle. The CDR3 sequence is CASSYSAFYTDTQYF. The CDR3 DNA reads as TGTGCCAGCAGTTACTCGGCCTTCTACACAGATACGCAGTATTTT.

V usage is TRBV2 and J usage is TRBJ1-1; possible D gene TRBD1, 6 bases. Trimming shortened V by 7 bases and J by 1 base, and 10 bases separated the two germline ends. Per germline, CDR1 SNHLY and CDR2 FYNNEI. The CDR3 runs 13 residues. The CDR3 reads CASNMDRNTEAFF. CDR3 coding DNA: TGTGCCAGCAATATGGACAGGAACACTGAAGCTTTCTTT. Variable domain in full (rest from reference TRBV2 and TRBJ1-1): EPEVTQTPSHQVTQMGQEVILRCVPISNHLYFYWYRQILGQKVEFLVSFYNNEISEKSEIFDDQFSVERPDGSNFTLKIRSTKLEDSAMYFCASNMDRNTEAFFGQGTRLTVV.

This clone was counted a few times. The chain is built from TRBV7-9 and TRBJ2-1; TRBD1 matches at 8 bases. The CDR3 has 14 residues. The junction had 5 bases not matched to a gene; V was cut back by 4 bases and J by 6 bases. Germline V gene lookup returns CDR1 SEHNR and CDR2 FQNEAQ (reference sequence). For the CDR3, the DNA is TGTGCCAGCAGCTCGAGACAGGGGCGCAATGAGCAGTTCTTC. This sequence encodes CASSSRQGRNEQFF.

The chain carries TRBV11-3 and TRBJ2-1, with D possibly matching TRBD2 (6 bases). Between the trimmed V and J ends, which lost 3 bases and 6 bases, there was a span of 15 bases. Germline CDR1 reads SGHNT; CDR2 reads YENEEA. The length of the CDR3 is 15 residues. CDR3 coding DNA: TGTGCCAGCAGCTTTGGTCTAGCGCGGCGCAATGAGCAGTTCTTC. Translated: CASSFGLARRNEQFF.

As DNA, the CDR3 is TGTGCCAGCAGTCGCGGGACCTTACAAGAGACCCAGTACTTC. This encodes CASSRGTLQETQYF. This sequence joins TRBV6-6 and TRBJ2-5; D perhaps matches TRBD2 (6 bases). Germline V gene lookup returns CDR1 MNHNY and CDR2 SVGAGI (reference sequence). V was clipped by 5 bases and J by 2 bases, with 12 bases between them. The CDR3 contains 14 residues.

This sequence joins TRBV7-2 and TRBJ2-3; D is unresolved. From germline, CDR1 is SGHTA and CDR2 FQGNSA. The V and J ends lost 2 bases and 2 bases respectively, with 5 bases between them. There are 13 residues in the CDR3. CDR3 sequence reads: CASSLLYTDTQYF. CDR3 DNA: TGTGCCAGCAGCTTACTATACACAGATACGCAGTATTTT.

In regard to this clone: Distinct nucleotide sequences in the sample also encode this CDR3. This sequence joins TRBV6-6 and TRBJ1-4; 10 bases are shared with TRBD1. Germline loops: CDR1 MNHNY, CDR2 SVGAGI (reference sequence). The length of the CDR3 is 14 residues. V shed 4 bases, J shed 8 bases, and the junction held 4 bases outside the gene matches. CDR3 nucleotide sequence: TGTGCCAGCAGTTTGACAGGGGGCGGAGAAAAACTGTTTTTT. Translation gives CASSLTGGGEKLFF.

This rearrangement joins TRBV30 to TRBJ1-5; 11 bases line up with TRBD1. Germline CDR1 GTSNPN, CDR2 SVGIG (reference sequence). The CDR3 is made up of 13 amino acids. After removal of 4 bases from V and 9 bases from J, the junction contained 5 bases not matched to a gene. CDR3 coding DNA: TGTGCCTGGAAGGGACAGGGGGTATCGCCCCAGCATTTT. Its protein product is CAWKGQGVSPQHF.

This clone showed up just a few times. The chain is built from TRBV18 and TRBJ2-2; D is uncertain. Germline V lookup: CDR1 KGHSH, CDR2 LQKENI. With 3 bases removed from V and 7 bases from J, the gap between germline ends came to 9 bases. This CDR3 spans 13 amino acids. CDR3 nucleotides: TGTGCCAGCTCACCCCAAACTGACGGGGAGCTGTTTTTT. It translates to CASSPQTDGELFF.

This clone has more than one count but fewer than ten. The rearrangement links TRBV11-3 to TRBJ2-5; 10 nucleotides align to TRBD1. V shed 4 bases, J shed 5 bases, and the junction held 7 bases outside the gene matches. The germline V gene encodes CDR1 SGHNT and CDR2 YENEEA. The CDR3 length is 15 residues. Here the CDR3 reads CASSSHDRGQETQYF. Written as DNA, the CDR3 is TGTGCCAGCAGCTCTCATGACAGGGGGCAGGAGACCCAGTACTTC.

The genes are TRBV2 and TRBJ1-4; TRBD1 aligns across 8 bases. This CDR3 contains 15 residues. Germline values: CDR1 SNHLY, CDR2 FYNNEI. V was clipped by 6 bases and J by 7 bases; unmatched bases: 10. CDR3 protein: CASRDLTGVSEKLFF. In DNA, the CDR3 is TGTGCCAGCAGAGACCTGACAGGGGTCAGTGAAAAACTGTTTTTT.

The chain has TRBV5-1 and TRBJ1-1; D remains unclear. The CDR3 extends over 14 amino acids. From germline, CDR1 is SGHRS and CDR2 YFSETQ. V was cut by 0 bases and J by 1 base, with 7 bases left in between. In nucleotides, the CDR3 is TGCGCCAGCAGCTTGGCCGACGGGAACACTGAAGCTTTCTTT. This sequence encodes CASSLADGNTEAFF.

This chain connects TRBV6-5 to TRBJ1-5; D uncertain. V was cut by 6 bases and J by 4 bases, with 10 bases left in between. The length of the CDR3 is 13 residues. Germline V gene lookup returns CDR1 MNHEY and CDR2 SVGAGI. The DNA for the CDR3 is TGTGCCAGCAGAGGACCCGTTAATCAGCCCCAGCATTTT. Its translation is CASRGPVNQPQHF.

This rearrangement joins TRBV5-4 to TRBJ2-4; D is unresolved. Germline values: CDR1 SGHNT, CDR2 YYREEE (reference sequence). Trimming took off 3 bases at V and 9 bases at J, with 13 bases between the two ends. The CDR3 runs 13 residues. The CDR3 coding sequence is TGTGCCAGCAGCTCCGACGGGTCTGGCATTCAGTACTTC. It yields the protein CASSSDGSGIQYF.

This rearrangement joins TRBV30 to TRBJ2-7, with 9 nucleotides matching TRBD1. CDR3 size: 15 residues. The V gene end was trimmed by 3 bases and the J gene end by 2 bases; junction bases not matched to a gene: 8. The germline V gene has CDR1 GTSNPN and CDR2 SVGIG (reference sequence). CDR3 in DNA: TGTGCCTGGAGCCCCGGGACAGGGCGCCCCTACGAGCAGTACTTC. Translated: CAWSPGTGRPYEQYF.

The chain uses TRBV2 and TRBJ1-2, with a weak D call TRBD1 (6 bases). The CDR3 is 12 residues long. V was shortened by 5 bases and J by 6 bases, with 10 bases between the two germline ends. From germline, CDR1 is SNHLY and CDR2 FYNNEI. CDR3 residues: CASSPDRNGYTF. As DNA, the CDR3 is TGTGCCAGCAGTCCTGACAGGAATGGCTACACCTTC.

J is TRBJ1-6 and V is TRBV11-2; D is undetermined. The CDR3 runs to 14 residues. V was trimmed by 0 bases and J by 7 bases, leaving 7 bases between them. Germline CDR1 is SGHAT and CDR2 is FQNNGV. The CDR3 here is CASSLDPGNSPLHF. The CDR3, as DNA: TGTGCCAGCAGCTTAGATCCGGGGAATTCACCCCTCCACTTT.

The gene calls are TRBV5-1 and TRBJ2-7, with TRBD2 as a possible D gene (5 bases). The CDR3 contains 17 residues. The V end was cut by 3 bases, the J end by 2 bases, with 21 bases between. CDR1 and CDR2 (germline): SGHRS, YFSETQ. This chain's CDR3 is CASSYFPRSGWAYEQYF. DNA for the CDR3: TGCGCCAGCAGCTATTTCCCCAGGTCGGGGTGGGCCTACGAGCAGTACTTC.

V gene TRBV21-1 combines with J gene TRBJ2-5; TRBD2 reflects the table's D call only, with no check against the DNA. TRBV21-1 is labeled a pseudogene. There are 18 residues in the CDR3. Written as DNA, the CDR3 is TGTGCCAGCAGCATATCAGCAAGGACTAGCGGGAGATTGGAGACCCAGTACTTC. It codes for CASSISARTSGRLETQYF.

V usage is TRBV5-6 and J usage is TRBJ1-1; a weak D match, TRBD1 (6 bases). With 4 bases removed from V and 11 bases from J, the gap between germline ends came to 18 bases. This CDR3 is 13 amino acids long. CDR1 and CDR2 (germline): SGHDT, YYEEEE. Here the CDR3 DNA reads TGTGCCAGCAGCCCACGACAGGTGCCCCACGCTTTCTTT. Protein: CASSPRQVPHAFF.

The chain couples TRBV10-3 to TRBJ2-2, with 9 bases that match TRBD2. With 11 bases clipped from V and 0 bases from J, the junction kept 4 bases outside the gene matches. Germline V lookup: CDR1 ENHRY, CDR2 SYGVKD. The CDR3 length is 14 residues. CDR3 region: CAGREGANTGELFF. In DNA form, the CDR3 reads TGTGCCGGGCGGGAGGGAGCGAACACCGGGGAGCTGTTTTTT.

This clone has only one observation. V and J are TRBV4-1 and TRBJ1-3; 9 bases map to TRBD1. CDR1 and CDR2 (germline): MGHRA, YSYEKL. Unmatched junction bases numbered 7, after V lost 2 bases and J lost 5 bases. This CDR3 is built from 16 residues. CDR3 sequence (DNA): TGCGCCAGCAGCCAACCCACGGGACAGGGAAGAAACACCATATATTTT. Its translation: CASSQPTGQGRNTIYF.

The genes are TRBV7-9 and TRBJ2-2; 8 bases are a match to TRBD2. Germline V gene lookup returns CDR1 SEHNR and CDR2 FQNEAQ (reference sequence). The CDR3 is 14 amino acids. J lost 5 bases, V lost 8 bases, and 7 bases had no gene match. CDR3 residues: CASGLSGTTGELFF. The CDR3 coding sequence is TGTGCCAGCGGTCTTAGCGGGACAACCGGGGAGCTGTTTTTT.

The chain links TRBV7-8 to TRBJ1-6; no clear D gene. This CDR3 has 14 residues. Per the germline V gene, CDR1 is SGHVS and CDR2 is FQNEAQ. V was cut by 3 bases and J by 7 bases, with 10 bases left in between. The DNA for the CDR3 is TGTGCCAGCAGCTTCGATACGGCAAATTCACCCCTCCACTTT. Its protein is CASSFDTANSPLHF.